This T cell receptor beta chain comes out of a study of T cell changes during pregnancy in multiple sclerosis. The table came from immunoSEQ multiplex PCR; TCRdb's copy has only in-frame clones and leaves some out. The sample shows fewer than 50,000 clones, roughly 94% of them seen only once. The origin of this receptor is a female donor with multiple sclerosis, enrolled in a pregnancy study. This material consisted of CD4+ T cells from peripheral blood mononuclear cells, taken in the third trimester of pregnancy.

The CDR3 DNA reads as TGTGCCACCAGCAGAGGGGGGACAGGGTCCTACGAGCAGTACTTC. It is translated as CATSRGGTGSYEQYF. This chain connects TRBV15 to TRBJ2-7; 9 bases are a match to TRBD1. The CDR3 is 15 amino acids. The trim removed 1 base at V and 1 base at J, leaving 2 bases unmatched. Germline CDR1 is LNHNV and CDR2 is YYDKDF (reference sequence).